This T cell receptor (beta chain) originates from a study of OX40 agonist ivuxolimab in advanced cancers. Study at large: Ivuxolimab, an agonist antibody against OX40 (CD134), was given to patients. Three patients got partial responses; one had hepatocellular carcinoma and two had cutaneous melanoma. The mean age was about 57 years, ranging from 23 to 79, with about four fifths of participants male. Study-wide findings and caveats: The mean number of expanded clones was higher in CD8+ T cells than in CD4+.

This clone was counted once. No antigen is known for it. Method: immunoSEQ multiplex PCR; TCRdb's copy keeps in-frame clones and lacks some. The data hold 57,000 or so clones, with 80% to 90% observed a single time. The V and J ends lost 5 bases and 6 bases respectively, with 19 bases between them. CDR3 length equals 16 residues. Germline assignment: CDR1 SGHTA and CDR2 FQGTGA. The source of this sequence is an adult with an advanced solid tumor such as melanoma, head and neck, liver or kidney cancer. V is TRBV7-3 and J is TRBJ2-2, with TRBD1 as a possible D gene (7 bases). Source: CD4+ or CD8+ T cells sorted from blood, taken in a trial of the OX40 agonist ivuxolimab. The CDR3 DNA sequence: TGTGCCAGCAGCCCAAGAGGAGGGGGCGGATCCGGGGAGCTGTTTTTT. This sequence encodes CASSPRGGGGSGELFF.